The following is a T cell receptor beta chain sequence with its context. The antigen remains undetermined. These data come from a study of CD8+CD57+ T cells in acquired aplastic anemia. Study at large: Mean yield of DNA from sorted CD4+ and CD8+ cells was roughly 3.2 ug.

Patients who underwent sequencing had shown CD8+CD57+ cell expansion by flow cytometry. When blood sampling took place, the patients had received no therapy. General observations from the study: Patients and controls shared over 25 CD8+ CDR3 sequences, highly expressed in patients.

Trimming took 5 bases from V and 7 from J, leaving 15 bases between them. The CDR3 totals 14 residues. Germline loops: CDR1 LNHNV, CDR2 YYDKDF (reference sequence). Genomic DNA constituted the template upon which TCR beta VDJ and CDR3 profiling was performed. Using its own MiXCR run on the reads, TCRdb lists one record per CDR3 protein. In the table there are 150,000 to 200,000 distinct CDR3 sequences, about half of which are singletons. This receptor was taken from a human donor with aplastic anemia. Sequencing used sorted CD4+, CD8+, or CD8+CD57+ T cells (not recorded which) from PBMCs. V gene TRBV15 combines with J gene TRBJ2-1; TRBD2 is a possible D gene (6 bases). The CDR3 DNA follows: TGTGCCACCAGCGACTTGGGACTCTTTAATGAGCAGTTCTTC. The encoded protein is CATSDLGLFNEQFF.